This T cell receptor (beta chain) emerged from a study of cytotoxic CD8 clonotypes in ibrutinib-treated CLL. TCRdb's copy holds only in-frame clones and misses some; the assay was immunoSEQ multiplex PCR. The data contain under 30,000 clones, about 80% of them seen just once; the ten biggest clones take up roughly 48%. Study results and limitations: While tracking circulating CD8+ T-cell counts, baseline clonality exceeded that of age-matched healthy donors.

There are 14 residues in the CDR3. Trimming stripped 6 bases from V and 3 bases from J, with 14 bases between. CDR1 and CDR2 (germline): MNHEY, SMNVEV (reference sequence). This clone has only one observation. Its cognate antigen is unknown. The input for sequencing was PBMCs, taken after 36 months of ibrutinib treatment. The rearrangement uses TRBV27 and TRBJ1-1, with D possibly being TRBD1 (6 bases). This clonotype was sampled from a human donor with chronic lymphocytic leukemia. Written as DNA, the CDR3 is TGTGCCAGCAGACTACTACAGGGATACACTGAAGCTTTCTTT. Protein product: CASRLLQGYTEAFF.